This section outlines one T cell receptor beta chain sequence together with its context. What it binds is not known. This sample is drawn from a study of cytomegalovirus exposure and HLA in healthy donors. Study observations and caveats: Under in vitro conditions, a few CMV-associated chains were confirmed as specific for CMV antigens. In a later analysis, at a false discovery rate of 0.05, roughly 16,000 TCR beta sequences matched HLA alleles. With DRB1 most and HLA-C fewest, TCR association rates differed between HLA loci in a later analysis. It has been reported that TCR beta sequences accurately predicted the HLA-A and HLA-B alleles of most subjects.

The study ran its PCR with 60 Vbeta and 13 Jbeta primers. Libraries were prepared by immunoSEQ multiplex PCR; TCRdb keeps only in-frame clonotypes and omits some of them. The sample contains about 250,000 clones, under 80% of which appear only once. The CDR3 is made up of 15 amino acids. V gave up 7 bases and J gave up 6 bases; unmatched junction bases: 13. The germline V gene encodes CDR1 LNHDA and CDR2 SQIVND (reference sequence). Sequencing was carried out using PBMCs. This sequence originates from a female donor in good health and CMV-seronegative. The V gene is TRBV19, the J gene TRBJ2-7; TRBD1 aligns across 9 bases. For the CDR3, the DNA is TGTGCCAGTACCGCAGCCGGGACAGGGACGGGCGAGCAGTACTTC. The encoded protein is CASTAAGTGTGEQYF.